Presented here are 32 T cell receptor beta chains from one specimen sequenced in a study of vaccination and CD4 T cells after COVID-19. No antigen has been identified for these receptors. Researchers used the Oncomine TCR Beta short-read assay to sequence DNA from cultured CD4+ T cells. TCRdb passed the PCR reads through MiXCR, listing each CDR3 protein once. The table shows fewer than 7,500 distinct CDR3 sequences, with about 41% occurring only once. Noted treatment: approximately 11-day PBMC culture with coronavirus spike peptide pools or control peptides (ViraFEST assay). CD4+ T cells that came from the unexposed donor were collected before the COVID-19 pandemic (2011-2018). Sequenced sample: CD4+ T cells from blood, cultured in vitro. All receptors derive from a human donor in good health.

This clonotype was observed a handful of times. This chain joins TRBV20-1 and TRBJ1-6; D might be TRBD1 (6 bases). Looked up from germline, CDR1 is DFQATT and CDR2 is SNEGSKA (reference sequence). V shed 0 bases and J shed 6 bases, with 12 bases lying between them. The CDR3 has 15 residues. This chain's CDR3 is CSARDSGVFNSPLHF. In DNA form, the CDR3 reads TGCAGTGCTAGAGATTCAGGGGTTTTTAATTCACCCCTCCACTTT.

In this sample, this clonotype is medium-sized (0.01 to 0.1%). This sequence joins TRBV12-5 and TRBJ2-5; 8 bases align to TRBD1. Germline V gene data show CDR1 as LGHNT and CDR2 as FRNRAP. Losses at the gene ends were 4 bases for V and 5 bases for J; bases not matched to a gene: 15. CDR3 length: 17 amino acids. CDR3 region: CASGSTPGQDIKETQYF. The CDR3 nucleotides are TGTGCTAGTGGTTCCACGCCGGGACAGGATATTAAGGAGACCCAGTACTTC. Looking up the rest from reference TRBV12-5 and TRBJ2-5 gives the full variable domain: DARVTQTPRHKVTEMGQEVTMRCQPILGHNTVFWYRQTMMQGLELLAYFRNRAPLDDSGMPKDRFSAEMPDATLATLKIQPSEPRDSAVYFCASGSTPGQDIKETQYFGPGTRLLVL.

This chain joins TRBV28 and TRBJ1-1; maybe TRBD1 (6 bases). The length of the CDR3 is 15 residues. V lost 7 bases and J lost 0, with 15 bases in between. Germline V gene data show CDR1 as MDHEN and CDR2 as SYDVKM. CDR3 DNA: TGTGCCAGCACCCTACCGACAGGCGTGAACACTGAAGCTTTCTTT. Protein: CASTLPTGVNTEAFF.

This sequence joins TRBV9 and TRBJ2-3, with TRBD1 matching over 8 bases. The junction had 8 bases not matched to a gene; V was cut back by 0 bases and J by 8 bases. CDR3 length equals 15 residues. Germline lookup yields CDR1 SGDLS and CDR2 YYNGEE. The CDR3 DNA follows: TGTGCCAGCAGCGTAGCCCCAAGCGGACAGGGTACGCAGTATTTT. Translated, it gives CASSVAPSGQGTQYF.

V usage is TRBV6-2 or TRBV6-3 and J usage is TRBJ2-3; D may be TRBD2 (5 bases). CDR1 and CDR2 from the germline V gene are MNHEY and SVGEGT. Trimming left V 2 bases short and J 6 bases short, with 12 bases between. The CDR3 loop spans 14 amino acids. The CDR3 protein is CASSYRSEGDTQYF. The CDR3 coding sequence is TGTGCCAGCAGTTACAGGTCCGAGGGCGATACGCAGTATTTT.

The chain links TRBV12-3 or TRBV12-4 to TRBJ1-1, with D tentatively TRBD1 (5 bases). Trimming left V 6 bases short and J 6 bases short, with 23 bases between. CDR3 length: 16 residues. CDR3: CASRPGSGGTRPEAFF. The CDR3 DNA reads TGTGCCAGCAGGCCAGGTAGTGGGGGGACCCGCCCTGAAGCTTTCTTT.

This sequence joins TRBV19 and TRBJ2-6; maybe TRBD2 (7 bases). From germline, CDR1 is LNHDA and CDR2 SQIVND (reference sequence). The V end lost 6 bases, the J end lost 2 bases, and 26 bases lay between the germline ends. There are 20 residues in the CDR3. The CDR3 spells CASSNLTGGRAGPGANVLTF. The CDR3, as DNA: TGTGCCAGTAGCAATCTCACCGGGGGGCGTGCAGGTCCTGGGGCCAACGTCCTGACTTTC.

The J gene is TRBJ1-1, the V gene TRBV6-1; weak D call: TRBD1 (6 bases). Germline V gene sequence: CDR1 MNHNS, CDR2 SASEGT. This CDR3 is 13 amino acids long. Trimming cost V 8 bases and J 1 base, with 11 bases left between them. CDR3 bases: TGTGCCAGCGTTAGGGGGACGAACACTGAAGCTTTCTTT. Its protein is CASVRGTNTEAFF.

This clonotype turned up a few times. V is TRBV5-4 and J is TRBJ1-2; TRBD1 matches 7 bases. The CDR3 is 15 amino acids. Germline lookup yields CDR1 SGHNT and CDR2 YYREEE (reference sequence). V was clipped by 1 base and J by 5 bases; unmatched bases: 8. CDR3: CASSLKGRGNYGYTF. As DNA, the CDR3 is TGTGCCAGCAGCTTGAAAGGCAGGGGGAATTATGGCTACACCTTC.

This clonotype was seen only a few times. The chain uses TRBV6-5 and TRBJ1-6, with 8 bases identical to TRBD1. The CDR3 is 18 amino acids. Germline loops: CDR1 MNHEY, CDR2 SVGAGI. J gave up 8 bases and V 2 bases, and 14 bases lay outside the gene matches. The CDR3 DNA reads TGTGCCAGCAGTTACCTAAAAATTGGACAGGGCGCTTATTCACCCCTCCACTTT. It encodes CASSYLKIGQGAYSPLHF.

There are a few counts of this clonotype. The chain's CDR3 is CASSLSSGQGSGITEAFF. CDR3 DNA sequence: TGTGCCAGCAGTTTATCCTCTGGACAGGGTAGTGGAATCACTGAAGCTTTCTTT. The chain has TRBV27 and TRBJ1-1, with TRBD1 matching over 8 bases. The CDR3 loop spans 18 amino acids. Unmatched junction bases numbered 13, after V lost 0 bases and J lost 4 bases. Germline V gene lookup returns CDR1 MNHEY and CDR2 SMNVEV (reference sequence).

This chain links TRBV20-1 with TRBJ2-3, with 16 bases identical to TRBD2. The CDR3 contains 18 residues. Germline lookup yields CDR1 DFQATT and CDR2 SNEGSKA (reference sequence). The ends lost 5 bases at V and 5 bases at J; junction bases unmatched: 13. CDR3 DNA sequence: TGCAGTGCTGGCCCGGGACTAGCGGGAGGGCCCCAAGTAGATACGCAGTATTTT. Amino acids: CSAGPGLAGGPQVDTQYF.

The table lists this clonotype with a count of one. V and J are TRBV20-1 and TRBJ2-3; 7 positions match TRBD2. The V gene's germline CDR1 is DFQATT and CDR2 SNEGSKA (reference sequence). The CDR3 contains 16 residues. Losses at the gene ends were 6 bases for V and 3 bases for J; bases not matched to a gene: 15. The CDR3 coding sequence is TGCAGTGCGGGCGACCTTTACGGGGGGAGTACAGATACGCAGTATTTT. Amino acids: CSAGDLYGGSTDTQYF.

This clonotype was found a few times. The V and J genes are TRBV6-1 and TRBJ1-2; 12 positions match TRBD1. The germline V gene has CDR1 MNHNS and CDR2 SASEGT. CDR3 length equals 15 residues. The J segment lost 8 bases and the V segment lost 6 bases, leaving 10 bases of the junction unmatched. The CDR3 bases are TGTGCCAGCAGGGATACCGGGACAGGGGGCGGGGGCTACACCTTC. This gives the protein CASRDTGTGGGGYTF.

The chain couples TRBV20-1 to TRBJ1-6; D possibly corresponds to TRBD1 (6 bases). The V and J ends lost 6 bases and 5 bases respectively, with 11 bases between them. Germline CDR1 and CDR2: DFQATT and SNEGSKA (reference sequence). CDR3 length: 13 amino acids. CDR3 coding DNA: TGCAGTGCCAGACAGGTAGATAATTCACCCCTCCACTTT. As protein: CSARQVDNSPLHF.

There are a few counts of this clonotype. The chain joins TRBV25-1 to TRBJ1-6, with a tentative D call TRBD1 (6 bases). The CDR3 contains 14 residues. Germline V gene lookup returns CDR1 MGHDK and CDR2 SYGVNS. V was trimmed by 8 bases and J by 7 bases, leaving 15 bases between them. The DNA for the CDR3 is TGTGCCAGCCTATCCGGGGGGCTGAATTCACCCCTCCACTTT. Protein product: CASLSGGLNSPLHF.

CDR3: CASSLDLDTEAFF. In DNA form, the CDR3 reads TGTGCCAGCAGCTTAGATCTGGACACTGAAGCTTTCTTT. The rearrangement links TRBV7-9 to TRBJ1-1, with D hard to call. The CDR3 extends over 13 amino acids. The germline V gene has CDR1 SEHNR and CDR2 FQNEAQ (reference sequence). The V end lost 1 base, the J end lost 3 bases, and 6 bases lay between the germline ends.

This clonotype was seen a handful of times. J is TRBJ1-1 and V is TRBV20-1; D is possibly TRBD1 (6 bases). CDR3 length equals 13 residues. Germline V gene lookup returns CDR1 DFQATT and CDR2 SNEGSKA (reference sequence). Trimming pared 3 bases from V and 0 bases from J, leaving 8 bases between. The CDR3 DNA sequence: TGCAGTGCTAGGCGGACAGTGAACACTGAAGCTTTCTTT. It yields the protein CSARRTVNTEAFF.

This clonotype showed up just a few times. The DNA of the CDR3 is TGTGCCAGCAGTTTATCGCCCGAGCAGTACTTC. It codes for CASSLSPEQYF. The chain joins TRBV27 to TRBJ2-7; D unclear. The CDR3 has 11 residues. Trimming removed 0 bases from V and 6 bases from J, with 3 bases in between. Germline loops: CDR1 MNHEY, CDR2 SMNVEV (reference sequence).

V usage is TRBV10-3 and J usage is TRBJ2-3, with TRBD2 as a possible D gene (6 bases). Germline CDR1 reads ENHRY; CDR2 reads SYGVKD. The CDR3 is made up of 15 amino acids. The V gene lost 3 bases and the J gene lost 4 bases, with 14 bases spanning the gap. CDR3 in amino acids: CAISDVTSIADTQYF. The CDR3 coding sequence is TGTGCCATCAGTGATGTTACTAGCATTGCAGATACGCAGTATTTT.

The rearrangement uses TRBV5-1 and TRBJ1-1; possibly TRBD1 for D (5 bases). The CDR3 length is 14 residues. V lost 0 bases and J lost 4, with 10 bases in between. Germline CDR1 SGHRS, CDR2 YFSETQ. This CDR3 reads CASSLGQSFTEAFF. Here the CDR3 DNA reads TGCGCCAGCAGCTTGGGACAGTCATTCACTGAAGCTTTCTTT.

This clonotype was recorded a few times. The CDR3 sequence: CASSLGDGVKAFF. In nucleotides, the CDR3 is TGTGCCAGCAGTTTAGGGGACGGAGTGAAAGCTTTCTTT. The chain recombines TRBV27 with TRBJ1-1; the D gene is possibly TRBD1 (5 bases). Germline lookup yields CDR1 MNHEY and CDR2 SMNVEV (reference sequence). The CDR3 contains 13 residues. Between the trimmed V and J ends, which lost 2 bases and 9 bases, there was a span of 13 bases.

The CDR3 nucleotides are TGTGCCAGCAGGGGCCCGCCCGCCACAGGGGACCACGAGCAGTACTTC. Its translation: CASRGPPATGDHEQYF. The gene calls are TRBV6-1 and TRBJ2-7; TRBD1 agrees at 7 bases. This CDR3 has 16 amino acids. CDR1 is MNHNS, CDR2 SASEGT, per germline. Trimming at V came to 6 bases and at J to 5 bases, leaving 16 bases not matched to a gene.

J is TRBJ2-1 and V is TRBV15; weak D call: TRBD2 (5 bases). The CDR3 length is 15 residues. Trimming pared 1 base from V and 4 bases from J, leaving 11 bases between. From germline, CDR1 is LNHNV and CDR2 YYDKDF (reference sequence). CDR3 region: CATSRVGIAYNEQFF. The CDR3 DNA reads TGTGCCACCAGCAGAGTCGGGATAGCATACAATGAGCAGTTCTTC. Based on the CDR3 plus reference TRBV15 and TRBJ2-1, the full variable domain is DAMVIQNPRYQVTQFGKPVTLSCSQTLNHNVMYWYQQKSSQAPKLLFHYYDKDFNNEADTPDNFQSRRPNTSFCFLDIRSPGLGDTAMYLCATSRVGIAYNEQFFGPGTRLTVL.

This clonotype was seen a handful of times. The chain recombines TRBV29-1 with TRBJ2-7, with 9 bases matching TRBD1. The junction had 17 bases not matched to a gene; V was cut back by 4 bases and J by 1 base. The CDR3 runs 18 residues. Germline-derived CDR1 and CDR2 are SQVTM and ANQGSEA. The CDR3 protein is CSVGGSPGQGSSSYEQYF. In DNA form, the CDR3 reads TGCAGCGTTGGGGGGTCGCCGGGACAGGGCTCTTCGTCCTACGAGCAGTACTTC.

The chain joins TRBV7-9 to TRBJ1-1; D call uncertain. This CDR3 comprises 11 residues. The germline gives CDR1 SEHNR, CDR2 FQNEAQ (reference sequence). Trimming left V 2 bases short and J 6 bases short, with 4 bases between. CDR3 region: CASSLKAEAFF. The DNA of the CDR3 is TGTGCCAGCAGCTTAAAGGCTGAAGCTTTCTTT.

This clonotype was recorded a few times. The chain uses TRBV19 and TRBJ1-2; D unresolved. Trimming took off 3 bases at V and 7 bases at J, with 9 bases between the two ends. CDR3 length: 12 amino acids. CDR1 is LNHDA and CDR2 is SQIVND in the germline V gene (reference sequence). CDR3 region: CASSIRIGGYTF. The CDR3 DNA follows: TGTGCCAGTAGTATTAGAATCGGTGGCTACACCTTC.

This clonotype turned up a few times. The chain combines TRBV12-5 with TRBJ1-5; D unclear. Looked up from germline, CDR1 is LGHNT and CDR2 is FRNRAP. CDR3 size: 17 residues. Trimming left V 0 bases short and J 4 bases short, with 16 bases between. The CDR3 here is CASGLVKNTLGNQPQHF. CDR3 DNA sequence: TGTGCTAGTGGTTTGGTAAAGAATACCTTGGGGAATCAGCCCCAGCATTTT.

The rearrangement links TRBV7-6 to TRBJ2-3, with a weak D call TRBD1 (5 bases). The CDR3 is 12 amino acids. The V end was cut by 4 bases, the J end by 5 bases, with 7 bases between. The germline CDR1 and CDR2 sequences are SGHVS and FNYEAQ. CDR3 DNA sequence: TGTGCCAGCAGCTCTCAGGGAGATACGCAGTATTTT. Translated, it gives CASSSQGDTQYF.

The CDR3, as DNA: TGCAGTGCCACGACAGGGAGCGGGGCCAACGTCCTGACTTTC. This translates into CSATTGSGANVLTF. V is TRBV20-1 and J is TRBJ2-6, with TRBD1 matching over 7 bases. Germline V gives CDR1 DFQATT, CDR2 SNEGSKA (reference sequence). This CDR3 is built from 14 residues. After removal of 6 bases from V and 4 bases from J, the junction contained 6 bases not matched to a gene.

V usage is TRBV7-9 and J usage is TRBJ2-1, with TRBD2 matching 14 bases. The ends lost 5 bases at V and 4 bases at J; junction bases unmatched: 4. This CDR3 region has 16 residues. The germline CDR1 and CDR2 sequences are SEHNR and FQNEAQ (reference sequence). CDR3 residues: CASSPRLAGGYNEQFF. In DNA form, the CDR3 reads TGTGCCAGCAGCCCCAGACTAGCGGGAGGGTACAATGAGCAGTTCTTC.

V gene TRBV2 combines with J gene TRBJ1-1; no firm D call. This CDR3 region has 14 residues. Trimming stripped 7 bases from V and 1 base from J, with 13 bases between. The germline V gene encodes CDR1 SNHLY and CDR2 FYNNEI. The CDR3, as DNA: TGTGCCAGCACCCGGTACGGACGGAACACTGAAGCTTTCTTT. This gives the protein CASTRYGRNTEAFF.